Listed below are T cell receptor beta chains from one sample, sequenced in a study of T cells in Graves' hyperthyroidism and ophthalmopathy. TCRdb recomputed calls from the multiplex PCR reads with MiXCR, one row per CDR3 protein. The sample lists some 350,000 distinct CDR3 sequences; about 16% were seen once. The specimen was blood. The receptors were gathered from a woman aged 55-69 years with Graves' ophthalmopathy. The CDR3 runs from the conserved cysteine through the conserved F or W. Each record gives: J gene, clone size, D gene, V gene, CDR3 DNA, CDR3 protein. The D gene is left open where the match is weak. Clone size is shown for a subset of rows, as once, few, many or a class of expanded clone.

TRBJ2-5 NA NA TRBV19 TGTGCCAGCGCCCGCCAGGGTAACGAAGAGACCCAGTACTTC CASARQGNEETQYF
TRBJ2-2 many NA TRBV2 TGTGCCAGCACCCCGCAGGGGCAGTACACCGGGGAGCTGTTTTTT CASTPQGQYTGELFF
TRBJ1-2 many NA TRBV28 TGTGCCTCCTCCCCGGGGACACCCTATGGCTACACCTTC CASSPGTPYGYTF
TRBJ2-3 many NA TRBV20-1 TGCAGTGCTAGGCCTGGGCGGGAGAGGGGGGCAGATACGCAGTATTTT CSARPGRERGADTQYF
TRBJ2-4 few TRBD2 TRBV20-1 TGCAGTGCCCCCCCCCCGGGGGGGGCGAAAAACATTCAGTACTTC CSAPPPGGAKNIQYF
TRBJ2-7 many TRBD1 TRBV27 TGTGCCAGCAGGGGACCGGGACAGGGGCTCTACGAGCAGTACTTC CASRGPGQGLYEQYF
TRBJ1-5 NA TRBD1 TRBV28 TGTGCCAGCAGTACTTTCCGGGACAGGCTGCGTTCGCGCAATCAGCCCCAGCATTTT CASSTFRDRLRSRNQPQHF
TRBJ2-7 NA NA TRBV11-2 TGTGCCAGCAGCTTGATGGCAGAAAGCTCCTACGAGCAGTACTTC CASSLMAESSYEQYF
TRBJ2-1 NA TRBD2 TRBV6-1 TGTGCCAGCAGTGTTGAGCGGGAGCCTTCCTACAATGAGCAGTTCTTC CASSVEREPSYNEQFF
TRBJ1-1 few NA TRBV30 TGTGCCCTGACAGCCGGAGAGAACACTGAAGCTTTCTTT CALTAGENTEAFF